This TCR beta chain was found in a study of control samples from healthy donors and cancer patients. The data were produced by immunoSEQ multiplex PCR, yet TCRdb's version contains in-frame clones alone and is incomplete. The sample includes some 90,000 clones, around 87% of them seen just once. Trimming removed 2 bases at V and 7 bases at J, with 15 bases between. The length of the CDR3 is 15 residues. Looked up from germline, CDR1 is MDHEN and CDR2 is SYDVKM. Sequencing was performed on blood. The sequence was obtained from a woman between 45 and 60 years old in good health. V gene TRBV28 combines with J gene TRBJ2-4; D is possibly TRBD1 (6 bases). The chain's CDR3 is CASSLPRQGFNIQYF. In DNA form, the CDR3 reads TGTGCCAGCAGTTTACCCCGCCAGGGGTTTAACATTCAGTACTTC.